This note documents a single TCR beta chain sequence. V gave up 6 bases and J gave up 7 bases; unmatched junction bases: 7. CDR1 and CDR2 (germline): MNHEY, SVGAGI. The CDR3 has 14 amino acids. The data belong to a study of blood T cell repertoires in COVID-19. Profiling relied on immunoSEQ multiplex PCR, and the TCRdb table lists in-frame clones only, not all of them. The sample records roughly 140,000 clones, roughly 85% being singletons. The receptor's source is a man in his 70s with acute or convalescent COVID-19. The gene calls are TRBV6-5 and TRBJ1-4, with 8 nucleotides matching TRBD1. Sequencing was carried out using peripheral blood. CDR3 DNA: TGTGCCAGCAGAAAGGACAGGGCCCGTGAAAAACTGTTTTTT. The encoded protein is CASRKDRAREKLFF.